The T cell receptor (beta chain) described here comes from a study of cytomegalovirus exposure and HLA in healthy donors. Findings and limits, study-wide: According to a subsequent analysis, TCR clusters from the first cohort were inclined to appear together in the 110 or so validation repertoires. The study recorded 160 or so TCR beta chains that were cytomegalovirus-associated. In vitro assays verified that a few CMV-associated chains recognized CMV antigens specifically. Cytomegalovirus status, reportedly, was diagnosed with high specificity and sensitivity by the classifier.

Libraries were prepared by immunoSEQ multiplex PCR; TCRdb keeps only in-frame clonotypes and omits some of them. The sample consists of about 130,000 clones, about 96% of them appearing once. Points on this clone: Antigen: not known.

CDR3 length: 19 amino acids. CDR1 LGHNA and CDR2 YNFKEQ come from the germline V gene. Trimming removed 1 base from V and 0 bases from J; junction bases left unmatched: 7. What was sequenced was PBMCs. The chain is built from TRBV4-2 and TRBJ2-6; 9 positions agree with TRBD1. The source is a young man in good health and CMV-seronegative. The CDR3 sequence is CASSQGGDRATSGANVLTF. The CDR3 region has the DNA TGTGCCAGCAGCCAAGGGGGGGACAGGGCCACCTCTGGGGCCAACGTCCTGACTTTC.